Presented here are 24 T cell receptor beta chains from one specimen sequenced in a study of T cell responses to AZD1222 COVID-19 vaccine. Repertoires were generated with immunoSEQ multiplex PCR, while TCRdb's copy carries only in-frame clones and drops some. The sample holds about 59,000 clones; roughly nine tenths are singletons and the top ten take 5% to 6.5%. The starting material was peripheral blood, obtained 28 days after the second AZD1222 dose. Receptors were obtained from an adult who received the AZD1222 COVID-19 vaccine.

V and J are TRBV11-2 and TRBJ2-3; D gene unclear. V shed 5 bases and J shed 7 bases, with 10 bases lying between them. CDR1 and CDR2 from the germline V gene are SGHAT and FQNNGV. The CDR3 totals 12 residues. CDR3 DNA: TGTGCCAGCAGCACTGATCGTTATACGCAGTATTTT. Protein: CASSTDRYTQYF.

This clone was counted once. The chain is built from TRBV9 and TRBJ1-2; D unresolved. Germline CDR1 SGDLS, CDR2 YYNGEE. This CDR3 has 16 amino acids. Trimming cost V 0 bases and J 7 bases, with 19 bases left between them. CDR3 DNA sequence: TGTGCCAGCAGCGTAGCTACGGAGGCCAGGTCTAGTGGCTACACCTTC. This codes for CASSVATEARSSGYTF.

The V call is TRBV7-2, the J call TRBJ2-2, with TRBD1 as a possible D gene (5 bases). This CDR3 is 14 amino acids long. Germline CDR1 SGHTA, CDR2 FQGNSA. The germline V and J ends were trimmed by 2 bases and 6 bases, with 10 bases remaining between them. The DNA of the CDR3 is TGTGCCAGCAGCTTACTCAGGGTGGCCGGGGAGCTGTTTTTT. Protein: CASSLLRVAGELFF.

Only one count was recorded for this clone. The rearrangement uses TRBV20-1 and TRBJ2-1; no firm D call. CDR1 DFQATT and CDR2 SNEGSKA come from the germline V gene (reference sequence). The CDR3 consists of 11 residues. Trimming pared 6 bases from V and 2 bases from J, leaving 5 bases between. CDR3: CSARAYNEQFF. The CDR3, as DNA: TGCAGTGCCCGTGCCTACAATGAGCAGTTCTTC.

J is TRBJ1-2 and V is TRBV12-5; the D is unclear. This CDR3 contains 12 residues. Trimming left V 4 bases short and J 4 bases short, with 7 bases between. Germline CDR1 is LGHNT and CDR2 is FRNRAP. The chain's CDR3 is CASGWGSYGYTF. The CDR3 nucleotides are TGTGCTAGTGGTTGGGGAAGCTATGGCTACACCTTC.

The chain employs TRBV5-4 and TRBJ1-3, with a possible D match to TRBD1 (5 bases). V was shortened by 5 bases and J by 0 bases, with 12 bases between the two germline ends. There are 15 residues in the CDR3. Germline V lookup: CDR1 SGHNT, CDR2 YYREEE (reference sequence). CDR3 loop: CASRSGPSSGNTIYF. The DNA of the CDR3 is TGTGCCAGCAGATCGGGACCTAGCTCTGGAAACACCATATATTTT.

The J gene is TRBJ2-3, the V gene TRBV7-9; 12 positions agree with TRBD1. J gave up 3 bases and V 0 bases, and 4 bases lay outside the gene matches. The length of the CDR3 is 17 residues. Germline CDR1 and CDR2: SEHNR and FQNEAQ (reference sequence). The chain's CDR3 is CASSLAVGQGATDTQYF. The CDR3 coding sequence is TGTGCCAGCAGCTTAGCGGTGGGACAGGGGGCAACAGATACGCAGTATTTT.

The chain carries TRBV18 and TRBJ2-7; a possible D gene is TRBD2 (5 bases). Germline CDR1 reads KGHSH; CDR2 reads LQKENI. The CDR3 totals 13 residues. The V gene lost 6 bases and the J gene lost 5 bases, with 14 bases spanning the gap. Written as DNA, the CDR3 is TGTGCCAGCTCGCAGTCGGGGTGGGACGAGCAGTACTTC. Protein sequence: CASSQSGWDEQYF.

The CDR3, as DNA: TGTGCCAGTAGTAAGGGAAGAGAGACCCAGTACTTC. It is translated as CASSKGRETQYF. The chain carries TRBV19 and TRBJ2-5, with D unresolved. The ends were cut back, 4 bases at V and 4 bases at J, with 7 bases in the middle. Germline CDR1 reads LNHDA; CDR2 reads SQIVND (reference sequence). CDR3 length equals 12 residues.

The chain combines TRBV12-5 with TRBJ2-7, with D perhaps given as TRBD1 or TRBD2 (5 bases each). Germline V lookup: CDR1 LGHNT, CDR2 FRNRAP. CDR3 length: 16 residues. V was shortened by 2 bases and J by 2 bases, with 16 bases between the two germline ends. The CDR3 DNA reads TGTGCTAGTGGTTTGACCGTTGGGACGGGGACCTACGAGCAGTACTTC. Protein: CASGLTVGTGTYEQYF.

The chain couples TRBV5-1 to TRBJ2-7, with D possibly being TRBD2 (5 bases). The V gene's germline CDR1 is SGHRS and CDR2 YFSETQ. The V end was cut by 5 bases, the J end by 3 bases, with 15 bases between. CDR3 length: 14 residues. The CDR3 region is CASRKTGNLYEQYF. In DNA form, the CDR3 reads TGCGCCAGCAGGAAGACGGGAAACCTCTACGAGCAGTACTTC.

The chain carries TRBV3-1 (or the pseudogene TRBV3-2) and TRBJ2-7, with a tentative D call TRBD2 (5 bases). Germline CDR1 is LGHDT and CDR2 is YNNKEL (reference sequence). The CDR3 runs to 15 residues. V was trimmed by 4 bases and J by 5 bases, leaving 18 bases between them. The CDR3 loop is CASSPLFTRSHEQYF. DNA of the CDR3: TGTGCCAGCAGCCCCCTGTTCACTAGGTCCCACGAGCAGTACTTC.

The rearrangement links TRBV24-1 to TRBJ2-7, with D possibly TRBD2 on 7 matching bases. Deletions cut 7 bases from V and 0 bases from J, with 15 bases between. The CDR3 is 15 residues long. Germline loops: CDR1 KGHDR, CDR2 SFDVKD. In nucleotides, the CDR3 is TGTGCCACCAGCCCTACAGGGAGGGCCTCCTACGAGCAGTACTTC. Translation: CATSPTGRASYEQYF.

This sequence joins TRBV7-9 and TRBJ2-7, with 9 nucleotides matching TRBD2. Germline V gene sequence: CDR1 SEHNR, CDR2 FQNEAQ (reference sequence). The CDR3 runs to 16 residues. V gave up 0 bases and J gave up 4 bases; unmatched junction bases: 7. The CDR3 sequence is CASSLALREGGYEQYF. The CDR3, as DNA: TGTGCCAGCAGCTTAGCGCTGCGGGAGGGTGGGTACGAGCAGTACTTC.

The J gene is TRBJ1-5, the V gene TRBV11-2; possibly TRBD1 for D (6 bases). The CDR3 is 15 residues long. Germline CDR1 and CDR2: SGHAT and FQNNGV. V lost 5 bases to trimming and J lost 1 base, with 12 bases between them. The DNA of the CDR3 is TGTGCCAGCAGCCCCGGCCAGGGGAGCAATCAGCCCCAGCATTTT. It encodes CASSPGQGSNQPQHF.

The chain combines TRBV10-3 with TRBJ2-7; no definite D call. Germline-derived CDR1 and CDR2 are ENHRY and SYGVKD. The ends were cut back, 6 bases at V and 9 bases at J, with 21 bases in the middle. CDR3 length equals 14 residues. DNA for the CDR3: TGTGCCATCAGGGCGGACGGCGGCCCAGAGGTGCAGTACTTC. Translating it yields CAIRADGGPEVQYF.

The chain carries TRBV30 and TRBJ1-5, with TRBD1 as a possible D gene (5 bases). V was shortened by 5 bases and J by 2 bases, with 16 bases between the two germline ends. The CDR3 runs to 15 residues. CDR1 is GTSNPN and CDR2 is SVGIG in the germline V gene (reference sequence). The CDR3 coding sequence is TGTGCCTGGGGTATCACCGGGACGGGCAATCAGCCCCAGCATTTT. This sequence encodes CAWGITGTGNQPQHF.

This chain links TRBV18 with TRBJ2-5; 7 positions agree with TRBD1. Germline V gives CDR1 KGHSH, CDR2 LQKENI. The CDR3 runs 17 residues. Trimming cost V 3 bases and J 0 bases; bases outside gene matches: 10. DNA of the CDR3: TGTGCCAGCTCACCGGCGTGGGGCGACAGGGACCAAGAGACCCAGTACTTC. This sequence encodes CASSPAWGDRDQETQYF.

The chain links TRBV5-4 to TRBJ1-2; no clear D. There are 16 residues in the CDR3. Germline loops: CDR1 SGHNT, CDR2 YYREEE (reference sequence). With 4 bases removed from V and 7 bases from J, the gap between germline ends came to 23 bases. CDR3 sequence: CASSPDSGWGKSGYTF. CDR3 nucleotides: TGTGCCAGCAGCCCCGATTCGGGGTGGGGAAAGTCTGGCTACACCTTC.

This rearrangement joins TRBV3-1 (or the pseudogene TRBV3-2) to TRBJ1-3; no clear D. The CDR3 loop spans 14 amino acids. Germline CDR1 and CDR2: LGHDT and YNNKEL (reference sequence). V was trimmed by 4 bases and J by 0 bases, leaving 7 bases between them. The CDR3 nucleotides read TGTGCCAGCAGCCCGGGGAGCTCTGGAAACACCATATATTTT. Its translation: CASSPGSSGNTIYF.

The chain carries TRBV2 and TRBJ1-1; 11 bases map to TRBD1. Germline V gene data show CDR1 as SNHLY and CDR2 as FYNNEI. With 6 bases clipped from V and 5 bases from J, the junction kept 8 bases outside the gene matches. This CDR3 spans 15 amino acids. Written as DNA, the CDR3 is TGTGCCAGCAGCCCAAGGACAGGGGGCCAAACTGAAGCTTTCTTT. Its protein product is CASSPRTGGQTEAFF. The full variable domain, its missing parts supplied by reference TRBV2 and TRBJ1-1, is EPEVTQTPSHQVTQMGQEVILRCVPISNHLYFYWYRQILGQKVEFLVSFYNNEISEKSEIFDDQFSVERPDGSNFTLKIRSTKLEDSAMYFCASSPRTGGQTEAFFGQGTRLTVV.

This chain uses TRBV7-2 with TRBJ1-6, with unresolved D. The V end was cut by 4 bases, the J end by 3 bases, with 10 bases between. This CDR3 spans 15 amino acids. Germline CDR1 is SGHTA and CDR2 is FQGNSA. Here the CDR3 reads CASSSSTNYNSPLHF. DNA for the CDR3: TGTGCCAGCAGCTCTTCGACCAACTATAATTCACCCCTCCACTTT.

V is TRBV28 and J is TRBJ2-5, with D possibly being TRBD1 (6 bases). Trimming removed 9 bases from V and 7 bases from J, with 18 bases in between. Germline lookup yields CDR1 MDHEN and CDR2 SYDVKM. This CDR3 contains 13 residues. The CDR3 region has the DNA TGTGCCAGTCTCACAGGGCTTGTTGGGACCCAGTACTTC. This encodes CASLTGLVGTQYF.

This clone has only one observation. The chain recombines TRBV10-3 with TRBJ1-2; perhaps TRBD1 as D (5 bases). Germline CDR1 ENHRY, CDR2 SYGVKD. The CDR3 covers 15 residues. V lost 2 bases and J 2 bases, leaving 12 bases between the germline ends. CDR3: CAISEQPDRNYGYTF. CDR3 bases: TGTGCCATCAGTGAGCAACCCGACAGAAACTATGGCTACACCTTC.